This TCR beta chain was identified in a study of T-cell reconstitution after alpha-beta-depleted transplantation in children. During its preparation, the TCRbeta library received unique molecular identifiers. TCRdb reprocessed the PCR reads via MiXCR and lists one record per CDR3 protein. Here the sample spans more than 85,000 distinct CDR3 sequences, around 6% being singletons. The CDR3 is made up of 16 amino acids. CDR1 SQVTM and CDR2 ANQGSEA come from the germline V gene. With 7 bases clipped from V and 9 bases from J, the junction kept 18 bases outside the gene matches. This clonotype occurred a few times.

The genes are TRBV29-1 and TRBJ2-1; TRBD1 aligns across 10 bases. The sample in question was PBMCs, mostly from graft donor cells, obtained 60 days after TCRalphabeta/CD19-depleted stem cell transplant. This sequence originates from a female patient between 2 and 15 years old who had a stem cell transplant for Fanconi anemia, so the T cells may come from the graft donor. The CDR3 nucleotides are TGCAGCGGGGGGTGGGTGGAGGTGGGACAGGGGATTGAGCAGTTCTTC. As protein: CSGGWVEVGQGIEQFF.